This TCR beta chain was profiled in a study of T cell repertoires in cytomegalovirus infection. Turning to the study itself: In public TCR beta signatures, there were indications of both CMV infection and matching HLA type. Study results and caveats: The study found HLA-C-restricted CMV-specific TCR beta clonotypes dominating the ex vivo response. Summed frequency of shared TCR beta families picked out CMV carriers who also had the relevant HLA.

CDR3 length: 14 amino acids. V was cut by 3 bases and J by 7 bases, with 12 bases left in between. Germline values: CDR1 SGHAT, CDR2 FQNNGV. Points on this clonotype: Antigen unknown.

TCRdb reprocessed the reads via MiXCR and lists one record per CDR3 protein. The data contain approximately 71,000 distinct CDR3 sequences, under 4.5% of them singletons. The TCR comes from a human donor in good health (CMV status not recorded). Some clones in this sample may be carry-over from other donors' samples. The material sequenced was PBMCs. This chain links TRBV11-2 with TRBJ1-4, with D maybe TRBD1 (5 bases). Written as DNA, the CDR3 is TGTGCCAGCAGCTTTCGGGGGAGAAGTGAAAAACTGTTTTTT. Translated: CASSFRGRSEKLFF.